This TCR beta chain is from a study of T cells in Graves' hyperthyroidism and ophthalmopathy. Trimming left V 0 bases short and J 7 bases short, with 16 bases between. The CDR3 extends over 15 amino acids. CDR1 and CDR2 (germline): SGDLS, YYNGEE. This clonotype was counted many times. Using RNA transcripts as the source, TCR beta CDR3 regions were amplified. A first-round RT-PCR of the TCR CDR3 used the HTBI primer set. TCRdb re-derived calls from the multiplex PCR reads in MiXCR, one entry per CDR3 protein. The sample has nearly 750,000 distinct CDR3 sequences, about a third seen once. This clonotype was obtained from a woman aged 40 to 50 with Graves' hyperthyroidism. The source material was blood. The rearrangement links TRBV9 to TRBJ1-2, with TRBD1 as a possible D gene (5 bases). The CDR3 DNA reads TGTGCCAGCAGCGTAGCTCAGGGATTCTTCGCTGGCTACACCTTC. Residues: CASSVAQGFFAGYTF.